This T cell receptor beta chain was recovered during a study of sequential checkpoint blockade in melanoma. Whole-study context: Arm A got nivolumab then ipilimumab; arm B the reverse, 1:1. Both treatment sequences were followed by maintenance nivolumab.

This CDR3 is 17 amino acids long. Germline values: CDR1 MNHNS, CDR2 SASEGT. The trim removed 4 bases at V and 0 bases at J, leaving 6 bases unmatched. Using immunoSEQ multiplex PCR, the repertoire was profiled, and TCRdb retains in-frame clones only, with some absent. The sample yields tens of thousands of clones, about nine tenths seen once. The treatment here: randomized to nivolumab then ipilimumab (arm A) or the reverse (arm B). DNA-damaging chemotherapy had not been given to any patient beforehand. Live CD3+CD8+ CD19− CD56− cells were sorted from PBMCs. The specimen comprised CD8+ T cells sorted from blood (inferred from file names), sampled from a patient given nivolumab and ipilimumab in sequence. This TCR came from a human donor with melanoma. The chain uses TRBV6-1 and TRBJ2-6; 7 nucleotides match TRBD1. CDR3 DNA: TGTGCCAGCAGTGTCAACAGGGGCGTCTCTGGGGCCAACGTCCTGACTTTC. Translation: CASSVNRGVSGANVLTF.